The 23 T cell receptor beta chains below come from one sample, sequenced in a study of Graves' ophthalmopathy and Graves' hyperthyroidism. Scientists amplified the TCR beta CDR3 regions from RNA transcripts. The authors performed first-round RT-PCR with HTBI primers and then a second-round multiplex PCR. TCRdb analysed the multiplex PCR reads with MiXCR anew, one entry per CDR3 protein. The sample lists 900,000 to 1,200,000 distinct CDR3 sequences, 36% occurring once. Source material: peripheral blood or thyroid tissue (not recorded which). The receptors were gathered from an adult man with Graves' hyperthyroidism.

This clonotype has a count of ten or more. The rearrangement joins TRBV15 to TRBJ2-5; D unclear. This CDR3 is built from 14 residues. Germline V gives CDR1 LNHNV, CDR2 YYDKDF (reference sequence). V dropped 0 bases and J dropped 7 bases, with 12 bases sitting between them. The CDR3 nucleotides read TGTGCCACCAGCAGAGAGGACCTGCGAGGGACCCAGTACTTC. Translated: CATSREDLRGTQYF.

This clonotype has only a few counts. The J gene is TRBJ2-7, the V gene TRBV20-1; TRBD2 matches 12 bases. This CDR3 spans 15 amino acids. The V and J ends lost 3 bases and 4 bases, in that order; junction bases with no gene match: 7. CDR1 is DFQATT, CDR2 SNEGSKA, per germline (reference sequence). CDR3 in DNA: TGCAGTGCTAGTCAGACTAGCGGGGGATTTTACGAGCAGTACTTC. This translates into CSASQTSGGFYEQYF.

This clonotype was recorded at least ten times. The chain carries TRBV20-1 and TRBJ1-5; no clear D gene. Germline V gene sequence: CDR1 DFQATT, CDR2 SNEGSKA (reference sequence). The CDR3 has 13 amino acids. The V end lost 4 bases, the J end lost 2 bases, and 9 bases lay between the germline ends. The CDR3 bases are TGCAGTGCTAACGGGAGAGGCAATCAGCCCCAGCATTTT. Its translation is CSANGRGNQPQHF.

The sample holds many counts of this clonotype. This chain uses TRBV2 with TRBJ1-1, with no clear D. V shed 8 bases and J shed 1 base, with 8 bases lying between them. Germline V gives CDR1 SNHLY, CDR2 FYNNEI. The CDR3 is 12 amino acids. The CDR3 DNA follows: TGTGCCAGCGCAGTAACGAACACTGAAGCTTTCTTT. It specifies CASAVTNTEAFF.

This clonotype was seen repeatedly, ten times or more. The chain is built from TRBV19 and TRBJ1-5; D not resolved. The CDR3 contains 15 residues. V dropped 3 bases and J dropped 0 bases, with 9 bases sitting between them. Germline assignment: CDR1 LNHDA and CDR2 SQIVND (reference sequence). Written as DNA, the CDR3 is TGTGCCAGTAGTATGGTGGGCAGTAGCAATCAGCCCCAGCATTTT. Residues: CASSMVGSSNQPQHF.

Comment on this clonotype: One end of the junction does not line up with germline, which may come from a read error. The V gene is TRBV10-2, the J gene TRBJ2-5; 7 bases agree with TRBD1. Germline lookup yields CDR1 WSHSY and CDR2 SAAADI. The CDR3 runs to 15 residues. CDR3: CASSNDRAAGETQYF. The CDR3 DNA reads TGTGCCAGCAGTAACGACAGGGCAGCCGGAGAGACCCAGTACTTC.

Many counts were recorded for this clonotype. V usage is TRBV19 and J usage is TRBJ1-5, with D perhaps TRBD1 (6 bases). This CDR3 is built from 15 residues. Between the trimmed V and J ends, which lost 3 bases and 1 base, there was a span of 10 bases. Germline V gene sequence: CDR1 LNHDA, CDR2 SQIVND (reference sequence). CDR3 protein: CASSILGQSNQPQHF. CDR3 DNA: TGTGCCAGTAGTATTTTGGGACAAAGCAATCAGCCCCAGCATTTT. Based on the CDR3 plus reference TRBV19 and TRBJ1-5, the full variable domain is DGGITQSPKYLFRKEGQNVTLSCEQNLNHDAMYWYRQDPGQGLRLIYYSQIVNDFQKGDIAEGYSVSREKKESFPLTVTSAQKNPTAFYLCASSILGQSNQPQHFGDGTRLSIL.

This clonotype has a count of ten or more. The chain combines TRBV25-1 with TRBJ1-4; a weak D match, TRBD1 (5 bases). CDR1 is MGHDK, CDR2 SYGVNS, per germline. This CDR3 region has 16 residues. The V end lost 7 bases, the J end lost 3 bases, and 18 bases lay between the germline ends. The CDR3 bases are TGTGCCAGCATGAGGGGAGGGATGTCGGCTAATGAAAAACTGTTTTTT. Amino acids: CASMRGGMSANEKLFF.

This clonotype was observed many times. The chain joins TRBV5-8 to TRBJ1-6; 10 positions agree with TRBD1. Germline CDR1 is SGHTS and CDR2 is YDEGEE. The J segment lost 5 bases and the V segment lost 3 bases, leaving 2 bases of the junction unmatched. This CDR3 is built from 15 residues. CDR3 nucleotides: TGTGCCAGCAGCTACGGGACAGGGGATAATTCACCCCTCCACTTT. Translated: CASSYGTGDNSPLHF.

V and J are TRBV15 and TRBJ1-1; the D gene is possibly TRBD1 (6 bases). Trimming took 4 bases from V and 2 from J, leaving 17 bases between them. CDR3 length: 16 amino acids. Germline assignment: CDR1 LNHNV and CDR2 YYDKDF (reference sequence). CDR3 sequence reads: CATSKGGNSQNTEAFF. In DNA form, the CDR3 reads TGTGCCACCAGCAAGGGGGGGAACAGCCAAAACACTGAAGCTTTCTTT.

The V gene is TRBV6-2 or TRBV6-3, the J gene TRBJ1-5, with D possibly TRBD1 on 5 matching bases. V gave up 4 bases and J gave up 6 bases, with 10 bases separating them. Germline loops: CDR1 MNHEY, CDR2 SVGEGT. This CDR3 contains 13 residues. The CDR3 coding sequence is TGTGCCAGCAGTTCCAGGGTTCCTCAGCCCCAGCATTTT. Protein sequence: CASSSRVPQPQHF.

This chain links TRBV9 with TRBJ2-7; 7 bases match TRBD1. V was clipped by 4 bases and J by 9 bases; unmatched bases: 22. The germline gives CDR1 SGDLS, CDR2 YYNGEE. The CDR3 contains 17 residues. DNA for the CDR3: TGTGCCAGCAGCCAGGGACAGCAGCTTGGCCCGCCAGGGGGGCAGTACTTC. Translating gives CASSQGQQLGPPGGQYF.

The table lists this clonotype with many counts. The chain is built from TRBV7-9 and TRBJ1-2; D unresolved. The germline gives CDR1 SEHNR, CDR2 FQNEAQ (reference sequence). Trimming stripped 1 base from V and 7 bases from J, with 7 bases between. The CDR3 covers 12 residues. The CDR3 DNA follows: TGTGCCAGCAGCTTAGATGATAGTGGCTACACCTTC. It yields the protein CASSLDDSGYTF.

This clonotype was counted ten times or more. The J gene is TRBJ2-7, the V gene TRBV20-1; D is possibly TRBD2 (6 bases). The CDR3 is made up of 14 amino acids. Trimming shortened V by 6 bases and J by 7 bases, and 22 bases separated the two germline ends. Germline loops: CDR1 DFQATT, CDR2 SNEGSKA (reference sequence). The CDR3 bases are TGCAGTGCCTCAGAAGGGACTCAAGCTAGGGAGCAGTACTTC. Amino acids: CSASEGTQAREQYF.

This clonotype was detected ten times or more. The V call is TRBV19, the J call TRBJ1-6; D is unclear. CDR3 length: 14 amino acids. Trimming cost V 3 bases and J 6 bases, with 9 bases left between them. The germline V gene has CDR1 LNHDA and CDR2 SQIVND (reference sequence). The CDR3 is CASSIRPANSPLHF. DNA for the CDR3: TGTGCCAGTAGTATCCGGCCAGCTAATTCACCCCTCCACTTT.

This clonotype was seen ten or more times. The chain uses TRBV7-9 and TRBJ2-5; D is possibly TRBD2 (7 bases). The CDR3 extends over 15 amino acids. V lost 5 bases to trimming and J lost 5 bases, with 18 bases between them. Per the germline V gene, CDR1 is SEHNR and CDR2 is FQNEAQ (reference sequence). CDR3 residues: CASSLRRGAGETQYF. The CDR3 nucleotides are TGTGCCAGCAGCCTTCGTCGGGGGGCGGGGGAGACCCAGTACTTC.

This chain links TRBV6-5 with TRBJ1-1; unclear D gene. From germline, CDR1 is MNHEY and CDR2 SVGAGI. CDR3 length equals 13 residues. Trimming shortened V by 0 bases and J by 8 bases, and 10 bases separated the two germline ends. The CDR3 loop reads CASSYSSLHEAFF. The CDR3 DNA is TGTGCCAGCAGTTACTCGTCCCTCCACGAAGCTTTCTTT.

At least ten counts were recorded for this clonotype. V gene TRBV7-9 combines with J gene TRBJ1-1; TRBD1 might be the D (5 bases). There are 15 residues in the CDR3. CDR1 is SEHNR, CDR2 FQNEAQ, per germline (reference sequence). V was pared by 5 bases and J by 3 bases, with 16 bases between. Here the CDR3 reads CASSPQQATDTEAFF. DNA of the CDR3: TGTGCCAGCAGCCCGCAACAGGCCACGGACACTGAAGCTTTCTTT.

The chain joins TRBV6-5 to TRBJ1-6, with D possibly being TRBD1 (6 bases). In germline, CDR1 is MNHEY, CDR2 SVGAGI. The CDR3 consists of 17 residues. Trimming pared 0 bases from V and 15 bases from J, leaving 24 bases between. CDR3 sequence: CASSYSRGALSLNVLHF. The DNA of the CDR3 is TGTGCCAGCAGTTACTCGAGGGGGGCACTCTCGCTTAATGTCCTCCACTTT.

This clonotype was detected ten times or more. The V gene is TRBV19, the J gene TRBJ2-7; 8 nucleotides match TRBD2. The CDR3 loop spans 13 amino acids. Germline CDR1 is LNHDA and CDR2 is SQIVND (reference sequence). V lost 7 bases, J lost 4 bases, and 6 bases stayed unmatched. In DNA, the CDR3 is TGTGCCAGTAAAGCTAGCGGGCGTTACGAGCAGTACTTC. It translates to CASKASGRYEQYF.

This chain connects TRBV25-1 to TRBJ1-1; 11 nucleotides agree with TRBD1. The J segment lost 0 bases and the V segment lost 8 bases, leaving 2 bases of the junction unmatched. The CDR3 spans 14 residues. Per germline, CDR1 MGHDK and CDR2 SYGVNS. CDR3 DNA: TGTGCCAGCGCGGACAGGGGGCTGAACACTGAAGCTTTCTTT. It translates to CASADRGLNTEAFF. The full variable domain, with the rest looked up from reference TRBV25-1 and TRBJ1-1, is EADIYQTPRYLVIGTGKKITLECSQTMGHDKMYWYQQDPGMELHLIHYSYGVNSTEKGDLSSESTVSRIRTEHFPLTLESARPSHTSQYLCASADRGLNTEAFFGQGTRLTVV.

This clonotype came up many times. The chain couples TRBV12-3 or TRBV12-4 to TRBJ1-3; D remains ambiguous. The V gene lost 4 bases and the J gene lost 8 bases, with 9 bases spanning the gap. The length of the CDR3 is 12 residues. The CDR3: CASSSPGDTIYF. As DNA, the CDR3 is TGTGCCAGCAGTTCTCCGGGTGACACCATATATTTT.

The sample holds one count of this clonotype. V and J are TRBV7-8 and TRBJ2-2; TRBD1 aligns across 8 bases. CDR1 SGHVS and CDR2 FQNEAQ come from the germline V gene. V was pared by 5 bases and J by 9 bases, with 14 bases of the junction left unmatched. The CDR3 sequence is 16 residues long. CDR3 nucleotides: TGTGCCAGCAGCGCCTGGACAGGGATGATTCTACGGGAGCTGTTTTTT. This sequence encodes CASSAWTGMILRELFF.